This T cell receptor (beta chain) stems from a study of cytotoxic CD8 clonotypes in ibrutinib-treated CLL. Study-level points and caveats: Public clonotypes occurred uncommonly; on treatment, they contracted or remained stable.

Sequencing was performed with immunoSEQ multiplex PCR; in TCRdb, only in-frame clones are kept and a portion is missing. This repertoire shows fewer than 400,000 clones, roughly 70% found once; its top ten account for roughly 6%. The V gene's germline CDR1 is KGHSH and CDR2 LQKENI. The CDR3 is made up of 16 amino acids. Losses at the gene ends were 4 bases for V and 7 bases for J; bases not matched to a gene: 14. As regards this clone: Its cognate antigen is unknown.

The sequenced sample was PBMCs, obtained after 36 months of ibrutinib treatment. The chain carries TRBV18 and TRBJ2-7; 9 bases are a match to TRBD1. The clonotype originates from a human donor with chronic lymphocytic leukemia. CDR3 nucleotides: TGTGCCAGCTCACTCCCTCCCGGGACAGGGCCTAGGGAGCAGTACTTC. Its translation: CASSLPPGTGPREQYF.